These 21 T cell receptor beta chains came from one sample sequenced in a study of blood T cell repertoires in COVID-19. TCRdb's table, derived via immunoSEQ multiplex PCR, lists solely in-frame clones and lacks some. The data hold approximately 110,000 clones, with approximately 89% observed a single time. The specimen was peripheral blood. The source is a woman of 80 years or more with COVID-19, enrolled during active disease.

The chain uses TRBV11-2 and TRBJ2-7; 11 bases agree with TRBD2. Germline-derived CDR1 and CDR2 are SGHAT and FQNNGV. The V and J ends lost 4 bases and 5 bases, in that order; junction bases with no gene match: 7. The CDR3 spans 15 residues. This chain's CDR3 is CASSSLTSGKNEQYF. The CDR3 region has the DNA TGTGCCAGCAGCTCGTTGACTAGCGGGAAGAACGAGCAGTACTTC.

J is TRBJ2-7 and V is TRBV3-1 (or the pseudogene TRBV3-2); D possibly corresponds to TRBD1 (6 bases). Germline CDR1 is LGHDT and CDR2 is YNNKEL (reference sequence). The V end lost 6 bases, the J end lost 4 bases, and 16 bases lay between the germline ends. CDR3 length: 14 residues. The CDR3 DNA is TGTGCCAGCAGTCTGGCAGGGGAAGAGTACGAGCAGTACTTC. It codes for CASSLAGEEYEQYF.

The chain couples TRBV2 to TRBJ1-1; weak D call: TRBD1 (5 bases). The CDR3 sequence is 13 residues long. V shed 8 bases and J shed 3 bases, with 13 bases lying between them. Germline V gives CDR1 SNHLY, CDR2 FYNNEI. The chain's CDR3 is CASSVGGYTEAFF. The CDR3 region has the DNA TGTGCCAGCTCGGTGGGGGGATACACTGAAGCTTTCTTT.

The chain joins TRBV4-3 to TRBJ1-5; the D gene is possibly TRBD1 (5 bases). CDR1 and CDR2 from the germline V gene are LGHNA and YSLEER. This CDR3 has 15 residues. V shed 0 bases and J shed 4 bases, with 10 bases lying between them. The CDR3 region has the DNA TGCGCCAGCAGCCAAGACGGGGGAGGAAATCAGCCCCAGCATTTT. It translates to CASSQDGGGNQPQHF.

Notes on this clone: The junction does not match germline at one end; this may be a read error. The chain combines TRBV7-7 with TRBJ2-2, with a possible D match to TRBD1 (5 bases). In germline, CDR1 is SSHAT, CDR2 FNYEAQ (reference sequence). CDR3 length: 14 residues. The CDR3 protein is CASSFGQNTGELFF. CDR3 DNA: TGTGCTAGCAGCTTCGGACAAAACACCGGGGAGCTGTTTTTT.

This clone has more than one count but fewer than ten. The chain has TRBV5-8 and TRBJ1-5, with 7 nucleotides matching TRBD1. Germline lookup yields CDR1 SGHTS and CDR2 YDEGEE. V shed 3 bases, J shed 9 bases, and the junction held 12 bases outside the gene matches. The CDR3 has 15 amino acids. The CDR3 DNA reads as TGTGCCAGCAGCTGGCCGGGACAGCGGCCCGTGCCCCAGCATTTT. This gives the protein CASSWPGQRPVPQHF.

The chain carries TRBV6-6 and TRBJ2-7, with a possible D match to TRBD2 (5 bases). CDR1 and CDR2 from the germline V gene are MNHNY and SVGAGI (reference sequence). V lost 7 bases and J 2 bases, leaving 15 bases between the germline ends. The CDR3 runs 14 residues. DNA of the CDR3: TGTGCCAGCACCGAAGCGGCGGCTCCCTACGAGCAGTACTTC. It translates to CASTEAAAPYEQYF.

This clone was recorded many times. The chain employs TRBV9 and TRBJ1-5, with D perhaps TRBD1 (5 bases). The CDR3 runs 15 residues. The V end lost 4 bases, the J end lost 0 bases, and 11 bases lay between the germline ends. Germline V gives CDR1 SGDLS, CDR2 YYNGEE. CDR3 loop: CASSSGHSSNQPQHF. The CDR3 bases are TGTGCCAGCAGCTCAGGACACAGTAGCAATCAGCCCCAGCATTTT. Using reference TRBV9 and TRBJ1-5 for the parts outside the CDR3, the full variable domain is DSGVTQTPKHLITATGQRVTLRCSPRSGDLSVYWYQQSLDQGLQFLIQYYNGEERAKGNILERFSAQQFPDLHSELNLSSLELGDSALYFCASSSGHSSNQPQHFGDGTRLSIL.

The CDR3: CASRQGLAGGISYEQYF. DNA for the CDR3: TGTGCCAGCAGACAGGGACTAGCGGGAGGTATCTCCTACGAGCAGTACTTC. The chain uses TRBV3-1 (or the pseudogene TRBV3-2) and TRBJ2-7, with 15 bases aligning to TRBD2. Germline CDR1 LGHDT, CDR2 YNNKEL (reference sequence). The J segment lost 0 bases and the V segment lost 6 bases, leaving 6 bases of the junction unmatched. The CDR3 consists of 17 residues.

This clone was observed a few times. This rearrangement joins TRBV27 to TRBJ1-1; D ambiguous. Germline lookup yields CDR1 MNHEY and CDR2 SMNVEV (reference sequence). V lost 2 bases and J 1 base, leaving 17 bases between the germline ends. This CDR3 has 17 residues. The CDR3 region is CASSLRRAKIGNTEAFF. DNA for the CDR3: TGTGCCAGCAGTTTAAGGAGGGCGAAAATTGGGAACACTGAAGCTTTCTTT.

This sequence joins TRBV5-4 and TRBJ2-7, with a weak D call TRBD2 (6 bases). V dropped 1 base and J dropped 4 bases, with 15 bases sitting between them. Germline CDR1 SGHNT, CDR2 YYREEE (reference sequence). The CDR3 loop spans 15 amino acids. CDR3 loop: CASSLSGTGDYEQYF. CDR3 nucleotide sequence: TGTGCCAGCAGCTTGTCCGGGACGGGAGATTACGAGCAGTACTTC.

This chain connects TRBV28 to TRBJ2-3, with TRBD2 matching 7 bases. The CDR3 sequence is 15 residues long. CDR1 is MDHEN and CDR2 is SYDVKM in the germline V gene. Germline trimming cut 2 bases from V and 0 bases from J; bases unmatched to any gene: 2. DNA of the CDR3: TGTGCCAGCAGTTTAGGTAGCGGGAGCACAGATACGCAGTATTTT. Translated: CASSLGSGSTDTQYF. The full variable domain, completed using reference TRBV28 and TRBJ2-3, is DVKVTQSSRYLVKRTGEKVFLECVQDMDHENMFWYRQDPGLGLRLIYFSYDVKMKEKGDIPEGYSVSREKKERFSLILESASTNQTSMYLCASSLGSGSTDTQYFGPGTRLTVL.

Written as DNA, the CDR3 is TGTGCCAGCAGTTACTCGAGGGCAACTAATGAAAAACTGTTTTTT. This sequence encodes CASSYSRATNEKLFF. The chain carries TRBV6-5 and TRBJ1-4, with D hard to call. The CDR3 runs to 15 residues. CDR1 and CDR2 (germline): MNHEY, SVGAGI. With 0 bases removed from V and 0 bases from J, the gap between germline ends came to 5 bases.

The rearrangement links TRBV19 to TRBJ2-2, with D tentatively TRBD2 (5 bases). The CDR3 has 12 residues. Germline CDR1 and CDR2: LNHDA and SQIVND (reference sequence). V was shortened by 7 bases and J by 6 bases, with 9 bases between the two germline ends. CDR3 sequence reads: CASTRAPGELFF. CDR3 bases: TGTGCCAGTACGAGGGCCCCCGGGGAGCTGTTTTTT.

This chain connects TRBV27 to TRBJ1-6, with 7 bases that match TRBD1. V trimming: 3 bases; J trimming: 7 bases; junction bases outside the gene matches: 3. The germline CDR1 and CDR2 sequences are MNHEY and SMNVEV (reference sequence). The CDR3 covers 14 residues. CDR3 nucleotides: TGTGCCAGCAGTTTCACAGGGGAAAATTCACCCCTCCACTTT. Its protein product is CASSFTGENSPLHF.

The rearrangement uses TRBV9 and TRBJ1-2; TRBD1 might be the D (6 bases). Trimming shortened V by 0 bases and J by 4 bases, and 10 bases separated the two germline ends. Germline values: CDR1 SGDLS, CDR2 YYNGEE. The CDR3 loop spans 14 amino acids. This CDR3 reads CASSVGVDSYGYTF. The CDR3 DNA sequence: TGTGCCAGCAGCGTAGGGGTGGACAGCTATGGCTACACCTTC.

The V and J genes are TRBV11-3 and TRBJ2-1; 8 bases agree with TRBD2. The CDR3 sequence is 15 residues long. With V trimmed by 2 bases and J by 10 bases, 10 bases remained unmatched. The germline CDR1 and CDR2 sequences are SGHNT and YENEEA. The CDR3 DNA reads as TGTGCCAGCAGCTTAAGCGGGAGTGGGAGTAAGGAGCAGTTCTTC. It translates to CASSLSGSGSKEQFF.

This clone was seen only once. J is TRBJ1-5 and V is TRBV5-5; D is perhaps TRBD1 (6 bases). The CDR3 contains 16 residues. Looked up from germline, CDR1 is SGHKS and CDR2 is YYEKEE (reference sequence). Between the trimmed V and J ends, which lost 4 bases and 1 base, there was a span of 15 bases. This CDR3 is CASSIGGVRSNQPQHF. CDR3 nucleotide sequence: TGTGCCAGCAGCATAGGGGGGGTGCGGAGCAATCAGCCCCAGCATTTT.

CDR3 in amino acids: CASSAARGVSGANVLTF. Here the CDR3 DNA reads TGTGCCAGCTCAGCGGCCAGGGGGGTTTCTGGGGCCAACGTCCTGACTTTC. The chain joins TRBV18 to TRBJ2-6; perhaps TRBD1 as D (7 bases). From germline, CDR1 is KGHSH and CDR2 LQKENI. CDR3 length equals 17 residues. The V end was cut by 5 bases, the J end by 1 base, with 15 bases between.

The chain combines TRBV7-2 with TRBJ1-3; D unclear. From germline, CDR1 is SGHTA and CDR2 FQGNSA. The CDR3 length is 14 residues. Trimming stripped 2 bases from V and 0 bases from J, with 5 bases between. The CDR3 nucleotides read TGTGCCAGCAGCTTATCAGGCTCTGGAAACACCATATATTTT. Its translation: CASSLSGSGNTIYF.

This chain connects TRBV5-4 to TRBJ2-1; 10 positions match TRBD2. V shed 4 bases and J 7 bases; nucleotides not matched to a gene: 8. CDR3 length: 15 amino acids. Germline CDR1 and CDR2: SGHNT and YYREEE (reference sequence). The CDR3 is CASSVSSGRGNEQFF. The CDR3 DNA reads TGTGCCAGCAGCGTTTCTAGCGGGAGAGGGAATGAGCAGTTCTTC.